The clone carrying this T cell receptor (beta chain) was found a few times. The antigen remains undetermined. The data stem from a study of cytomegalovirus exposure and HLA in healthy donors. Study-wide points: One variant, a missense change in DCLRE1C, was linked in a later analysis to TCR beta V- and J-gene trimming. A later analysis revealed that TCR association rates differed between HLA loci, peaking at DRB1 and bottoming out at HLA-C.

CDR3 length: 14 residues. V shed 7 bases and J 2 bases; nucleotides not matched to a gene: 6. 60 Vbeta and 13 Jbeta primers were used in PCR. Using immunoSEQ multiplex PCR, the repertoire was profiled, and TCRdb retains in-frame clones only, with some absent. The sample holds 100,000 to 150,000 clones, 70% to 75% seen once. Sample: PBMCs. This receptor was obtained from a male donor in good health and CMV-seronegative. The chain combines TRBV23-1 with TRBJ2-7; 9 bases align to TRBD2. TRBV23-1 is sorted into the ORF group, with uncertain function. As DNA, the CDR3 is TGCGCCAGCACCCTTCGCGGGAGGGCCTACGAGCAGTACTTC. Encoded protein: CASTLRGRAYEQYF.